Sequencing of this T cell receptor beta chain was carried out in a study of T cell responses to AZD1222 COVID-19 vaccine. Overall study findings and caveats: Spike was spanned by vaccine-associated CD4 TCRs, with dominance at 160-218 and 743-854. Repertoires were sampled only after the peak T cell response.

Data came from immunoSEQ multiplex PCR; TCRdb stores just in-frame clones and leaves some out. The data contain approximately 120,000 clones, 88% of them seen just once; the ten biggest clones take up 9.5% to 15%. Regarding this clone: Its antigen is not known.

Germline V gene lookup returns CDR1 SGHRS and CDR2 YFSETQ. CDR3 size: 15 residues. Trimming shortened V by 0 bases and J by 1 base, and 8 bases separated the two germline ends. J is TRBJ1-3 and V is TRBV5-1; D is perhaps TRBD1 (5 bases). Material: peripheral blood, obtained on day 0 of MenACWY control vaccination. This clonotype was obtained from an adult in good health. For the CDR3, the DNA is TGCGCCAGCAGCTTGGAGGGGCAGTCTGGAAACACCATATATTTT. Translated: CASSLEGQSGNTIYF.